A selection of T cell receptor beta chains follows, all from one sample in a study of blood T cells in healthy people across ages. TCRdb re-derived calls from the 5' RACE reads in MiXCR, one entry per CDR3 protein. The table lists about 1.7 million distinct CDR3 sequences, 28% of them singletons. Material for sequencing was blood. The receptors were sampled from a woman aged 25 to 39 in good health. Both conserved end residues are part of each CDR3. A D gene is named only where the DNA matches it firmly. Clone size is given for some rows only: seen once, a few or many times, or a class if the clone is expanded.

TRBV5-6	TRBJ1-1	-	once	CAGSLGGRDTEAFF	TGTGCCGGCAGCTTGGGCGGCAGGGACACTGAAGCTTTCTTT
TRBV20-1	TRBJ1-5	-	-	CSARGGAGGSQPQHF	TGCAGTGCTAGAGGAGGGGCGGGGGGATCTCAGCCCCAGCATTTT
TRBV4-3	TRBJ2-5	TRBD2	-	CASSQDQLAGGVSETQYF	TGCGCCAGCAGCCAAGATCAACTAGCGGGAGGGGTGTCAGAGACCCAGTACTTC
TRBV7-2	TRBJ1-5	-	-	CASSLMLRGSNQPQHF	TGTGCCAGCAGCTTAATGTTAAGGGGCTCCAATCAGCCCCAGCATTTT
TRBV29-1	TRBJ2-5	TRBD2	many	CSVDLTSGNQETQYF	TGCAGCGTTGATTTAACTAGCGGTAACCAAGAGACCCAGTACTTC
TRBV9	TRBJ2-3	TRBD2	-	CASSRAGGRSTDTQYF	TGTGCCAGCAGCAGAGCGGGGGGCCGCTCCACAGATACGCAGTATTTT
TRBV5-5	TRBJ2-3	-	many	CASSLKKGPTDTQYF	TGTGCCAGCAGCTTGAAAAAGGGTCCCACAGATACGCAGTATTTT
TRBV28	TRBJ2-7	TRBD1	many	CASSSPGQGAFEQYF	TGTGCCAGCAGTTCTCCGGGACAGGGGGCTTTCGAGCAGTACTTC
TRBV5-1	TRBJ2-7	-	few	CASGEQGYEQYF	TGCGCCAGCGGGGAACAGGGTTACGAGCAGTACTTC
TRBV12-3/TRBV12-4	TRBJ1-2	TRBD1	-	CASRSTGRLYGYTF	TGTGCCAGCAGGTCGACAGGGCGGCTCTATGGCTACACCTTC
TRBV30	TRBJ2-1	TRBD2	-	CASDGGGLSYDEQFF	TGTGCCTCGGATGGGGGAGGGCTTTCCTACGATGAGCAGTTCTTC
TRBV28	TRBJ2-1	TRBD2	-	CASAGLANYNEQFF	TGTGCCAGCGCGGGACTAGCGAACTACAATGAGCAGTTCTTC
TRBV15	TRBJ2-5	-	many	CATSTGPGETQYF	TGTGCCACCAGCACCGGGCCAGGGGAGACCCAGTACTTC
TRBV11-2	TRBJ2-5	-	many	CASSSWGGQRKQETQYF	TGTGCCAGCAGCTCCTGGGGCGGCCAGCGGAAACAAGAGACCCAGTACTTC
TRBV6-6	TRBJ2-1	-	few	CASSYSGRFDEQFF	TGTGCCAGCAGTTACTCGGGCCGGTTCGATGAGCAGTTCTTC
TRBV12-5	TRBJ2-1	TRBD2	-	CASGLVSYGLAGGDEQFF	TGTGCTAGTGGTTTGGTATCATATGGGCTAGCGGGAGGGGATGAGCAGTTCTTC
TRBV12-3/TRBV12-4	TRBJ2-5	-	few	CASSLAGAIETQYF	TGTGCCAGCAGTTTAGCGGGGGCGATTGAGACCCAGTACTTC
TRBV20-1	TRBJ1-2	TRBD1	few	CSAIKRKTGEGYTF	TGCAGTGCTATCAAAAGGAAGACAGGGGAAGGCTACACCTTC
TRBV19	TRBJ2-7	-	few	CASSLGTRPPIYEQYF	TGTGCCAGTAGTTTAGGCACACGACCACCTATATACGAGCAGTACTTC
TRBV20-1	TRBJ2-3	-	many	CSARELSHTQYF	TGCAGTGCTAGAGAGCTGTCACATACGCAGTATTTT
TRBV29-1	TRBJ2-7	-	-	CSVEEYRSGDEQYF	TGCAGCGTGGAGGAATACAGGTCCGGTGACGAGCAGTACTTC
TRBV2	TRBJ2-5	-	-	CASSSEERGTQYF	TGTGCCAGCAGCTCGGAGGAGAGAGGGACCCAGTACTTC
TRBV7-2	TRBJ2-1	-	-	CASSPYSGGEQFF	TGTGCCAGCAGCCCATATAGCGGAGGGGAGCAGTTCTTC
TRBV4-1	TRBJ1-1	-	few	CASSQDPGAKTEAFF	TGCGCCAGCAGCCAAGACCCGGGAGCTAAAACTGAAGCTTTCTTT
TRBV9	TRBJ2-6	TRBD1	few	CASSASTGRRHSGANVLTF	TGTGCCAGCAGCGCCTCGACAGGGAGAAGACACTCTGGGGCCAACGTCCTGACTTTC
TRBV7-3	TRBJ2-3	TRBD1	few	CASSPDRGGSTQYF	TGTGCCAGCAGCCCGGACAGGGGTGGGAGTACGCAGTATTTT
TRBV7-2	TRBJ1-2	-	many	CASSLDALTSYGYTF	TGTGCCAGCAGCTTAGATGCTCTGACTTCCTATGGCTACACCTTC
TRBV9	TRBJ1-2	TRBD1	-	CASSVGGGYGGYTF	TGTGCCAGCAGCGTAGGAGGGGGCTATGGTGGCTACACCTTC
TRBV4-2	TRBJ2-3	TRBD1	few	CASSQVQQGRTDTQYF	TGTGCCAGCAGCCAAGTTCAACAGGGGCGGACAGATACGCAGTATTTT
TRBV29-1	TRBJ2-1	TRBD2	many	CSVAGLARNEQFF	TGCAGCGTTGCCGGACTAGCGAGGAATGAGCAGTTCTTC
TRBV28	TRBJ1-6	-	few	CASSGAATDSPLHF	TGTGCCAGCAGTGGGGCCGCAACGGACTCACCCCTCCACTTT
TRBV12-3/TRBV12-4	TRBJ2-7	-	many	CASSLWPGKAYEQYF	TGTGCCAGCAGTTTATGGCCAGGGAAGGCCTACGAGCAGTACTTC
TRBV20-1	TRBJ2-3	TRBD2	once	CSANQAGGSGFNTQYF	TGCAGTGCCAACCAAGCGGGCGGGAGTGGCTTCAATACGCAGTATTTT
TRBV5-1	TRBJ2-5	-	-	CASSFTPGLKETQYF	TGCGCCAGCAGCTTTACACCGGGACTTAAAGAGACCCAGTACTTC
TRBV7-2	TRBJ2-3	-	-	CASSIRGVSTDTQYF	TGTGCCAGCAGCATAAGGGGGGTGAGCACAGATACGCAGTATTTT
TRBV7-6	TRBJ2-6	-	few	CASSLEGERYGANVLTF	TGTGCCAGCAGCTTAGAGGGGGAAAGGTATGGGGCCAACGTCCTGACTTTC
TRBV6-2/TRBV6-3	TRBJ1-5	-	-	CASRVGRQPQHF	TGTGCCAGCCGAGTGGGGCGTCAGCCCCAGCATTTT
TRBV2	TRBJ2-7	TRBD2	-	CASKLEGLAGRSSYEQYF	TGTGCCAGCAAGCTTGAGGGACTAGCGGGGAGGAGCTCCTACGAGCAGTACTTC
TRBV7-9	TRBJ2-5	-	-	CASSYNRYFQETQYF	TGTGCCAGCAGCTACAATCGATATTTCCAAGAGACCCAGTACTTC
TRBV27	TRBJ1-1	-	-	CASGHSNTEAFF	TGTGCCAGCGGACACTCGAACACTGAAGCTTTCTTT
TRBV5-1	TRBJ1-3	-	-	CASSLQGTRNTIYF	TGCGCCAGCAGCTTGCAAGGTACCAGAAACACCATATATTTT
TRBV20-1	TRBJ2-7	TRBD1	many	CSARDSGQSYEQYF	TGCAGTGCTAGAGATTCGGGACAGTCCTACGAGCAGTACTTC
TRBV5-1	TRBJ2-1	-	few	CASSLLVNNEQFF	TGCGCCAGCAGCTTACTAGTAAACAATGAGCAGTTCTTC
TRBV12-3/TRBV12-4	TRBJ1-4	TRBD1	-	CASSLTGGATNEKLFF	TGTGCCAGCAGTCTGACAGGGGGAGCAACTAATGAAAAACTGTTTTTT
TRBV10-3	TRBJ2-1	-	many	CAISESDGSADEQFF	TGTGCCATCAGTGAGTCCGACGGGAGCGCCGATGAGCAGTTCTTC
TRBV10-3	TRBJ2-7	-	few	CAISESGASYEQYF	TGTGCCATCAGTGAGTCGGGAGCCTCCTACGAGCAGTACTTC
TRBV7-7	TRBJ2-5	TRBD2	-	CASSLGGRAGKETQYF	TGTGCCAGCAGCTTAGGCGGGAGGGCAGGGAAAGAGACCCAGTACTTC
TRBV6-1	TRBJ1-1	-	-	CASNQKGGDAEAFF	TGTGCCAGCAACCAAAAGGGGGGGGACGCTGAAGCTTTCTTT
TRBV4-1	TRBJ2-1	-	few	CASSQVGIGNNEQFF	TGCGCCAGCAGCCAAGTGGGGATAGGGAATAATGAGCAGTTCTTC
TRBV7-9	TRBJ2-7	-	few	CASSPRGYGQYF	TGTGCCAGCAGCCCCAGGGGCTACGGGCAGTACTTC
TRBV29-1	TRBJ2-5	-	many	CSVEKNRQETQYF	TGCAGCGTTGAAAAGAACAGACAAGAGACCCAGTACTTC
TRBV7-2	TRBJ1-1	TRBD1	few	CASSSGTGGVTEAFF	TGTGCCAGCAGTTCCGGGACAGGGGGCGTCACTGAAGCTTTCTTT
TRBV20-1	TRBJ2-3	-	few	CSASKGTDTQYF	TGCAGTGCTAGTAAAGGCACGGATACGCAGTATTTT